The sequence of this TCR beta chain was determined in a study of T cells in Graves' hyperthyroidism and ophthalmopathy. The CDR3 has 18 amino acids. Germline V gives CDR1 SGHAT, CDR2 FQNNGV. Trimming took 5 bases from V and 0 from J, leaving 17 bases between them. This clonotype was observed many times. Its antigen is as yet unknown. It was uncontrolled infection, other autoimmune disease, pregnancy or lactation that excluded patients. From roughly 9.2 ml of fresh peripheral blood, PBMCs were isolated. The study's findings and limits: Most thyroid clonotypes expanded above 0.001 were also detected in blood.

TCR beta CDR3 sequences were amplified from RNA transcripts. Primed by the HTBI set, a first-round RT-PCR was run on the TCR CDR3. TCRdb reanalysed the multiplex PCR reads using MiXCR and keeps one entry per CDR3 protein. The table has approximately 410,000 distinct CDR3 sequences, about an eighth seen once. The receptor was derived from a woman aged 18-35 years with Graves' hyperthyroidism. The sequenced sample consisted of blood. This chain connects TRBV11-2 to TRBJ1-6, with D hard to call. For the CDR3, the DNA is TGTGCCAGCAGCCCTTATGACAAAAGTTTCTCCTATAATTCACCCCTCCACTTT. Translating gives CASSPYDKSFSYNSPLHF.